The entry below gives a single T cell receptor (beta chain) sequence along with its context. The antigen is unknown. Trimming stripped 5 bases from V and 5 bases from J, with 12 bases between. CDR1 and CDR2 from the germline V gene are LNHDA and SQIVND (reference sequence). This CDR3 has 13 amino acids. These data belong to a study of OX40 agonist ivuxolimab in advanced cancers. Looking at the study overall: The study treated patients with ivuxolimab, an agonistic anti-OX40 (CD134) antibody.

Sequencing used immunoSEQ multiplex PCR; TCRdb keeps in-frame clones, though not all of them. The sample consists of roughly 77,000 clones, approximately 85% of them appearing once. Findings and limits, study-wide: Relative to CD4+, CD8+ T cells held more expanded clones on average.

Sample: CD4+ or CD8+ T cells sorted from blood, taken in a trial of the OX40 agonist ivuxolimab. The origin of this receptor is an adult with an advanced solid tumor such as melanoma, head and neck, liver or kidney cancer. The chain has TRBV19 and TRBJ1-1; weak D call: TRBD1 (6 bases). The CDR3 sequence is CASSAVGGTEAFF. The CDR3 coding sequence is TGTGCCAGTAGTGCCGTAGGGGGGACTGAAGCTTTCTTT.